The 32 T cell receptor beta chains below come from one sample, sequenced in a study of blood T cell repertoires in COVID-19. Sequencing was performed with immunoSEQ multiplex PCR; in TCRdb, only in-frame clones are kept and a portion is missing. Among roughly 260,000 clones listed, approximately 82% were seen once. Sequences were obtained from peripheral blood. Receptor source: a woman younger than 35 with acute or convalescent COVID-19.

The chain has TRBV28 and TRBJ2-6, with TRBD1 as a possible D gene (6 bases). Germline V gene data show CDR1 as MDHEN and CDR2 as SYDVKM. The CDR3 length is 16 residues. The germline V and J ends were trimmed by 2 bases and 4 bases, with 12 bases remaining between them. The CDR3 protein is CASSLLQGSGANVLTF. CDR3 DNA: TGTGCCAGCAGTTTACTACAGGGATCCGGGGCCAACGTCCTGACTTTC.

Ten or more counts support this clone. The chain joins TRBV5-1 to TRBJ2-5, with TRBD2 identical over 7 bases. V lost 0 bases and J lost 5; bases outside the gene matches: 7. This CDR3 spans 15 amino acids. Germline V CDR1 and CDR2: SGHRS, YFSETQ. The CDR3 protein is CASSLATSPRETQYF. CDR3 bases: TGCGCCAGCAGCTTGGCGACTAGCCCTCGGGAGACCCAGTACTTC.

The V gene is TRBV7-2, the J gene TRBJ1-5, with D possibly TRBD1 on 5 matching bases. The CDR3 loop spans 14 amino acids. Germline lookup yields CDR1 SGHTA and CDR2 FQGNSA. V was clipped by 5 bases and J by 2 bases, with 10 bases between them. CDR3: CASSQDTRNQPQHF. CDR3 sequence (DNA): TGTGCCAGCAGCCAGGACACCCGCAATCAGCCCCAGCATTTT.

This clone was recorded many times. The chain joins TRBV18 to TRBJ2-5, with 8 bases that match TRBD1. Unmatched junction bases numbered 6, after V lost 1 base and J lost 5 bases. This CDR3 is 15 amino acids long. The V gene's germline CDR1 is KGHSH and CDR2 LQKENI. CDR3 sequence (DNA): TGTGCCAGCTCACCACAGACAGGGGCTGGGGAGACCCAGTACTTC. Translated, it gives CASSPQTGAGETQYF. Complete variable domain (other parts from reference TRBV18 and TRBJ2-5): NAGVMQNPRHLVRRRGQEARLRCSPMKGHSHVYWYRQLPEEGLKFMVYLQKENIIDESGMPKERFSAEFPKEGPSILRIQQVVRGDSAAYFCASSPQTGAGETQYFGPGTRLLVL.

V and J are TRBV28 and TRBJ1-4; D is possibly TRBD1 (6 bases). V dropped 2 bases and J dropped 4 bases, with 11 bases sitting between them. Germline CDR1 reads MDHEN; CDR2 reads SYDVKM. The CDR3 sequence is 15 residues long. The CDR3 region is CASSLRQGFNEKLFF. For the CDR3, the DNA is TGTGCCAGCAGTTTAAGGCAGGGGTTTAATGAAAAACTGTTTTTT. The full variable domain, rest sourced from reference TRBV28 and TRBJ1-4, is DVKVTQSSRYLVKRTGEKVFLECVQDMDHENMFWYRQDPGLGLRLIYFSYDVKMKEKGDIPEGYSVSREKKERFSLILESASTNQTSMYLCASSLRQGFNEKLFFGSGTQLSVL.

The chain joins TRBV15 to TRBJ2-3; a weak D match, TRBD1 (5 bases). The germline V gene encodes CDR1 LNHNV and CDR2 YYDKDF (reference sequence). The CDR3 loop spans 12 amino acids. Trimming pared 9 bases from V and 3 bases from J, leaving 10 bases between. The CDR3 region is CATGARTDTQYF. The CDR3 DNA is TGTGCCACAGGGGCCAGGACAGATACGCAGTATTTT. Using reference TRBV15 and TRBJ2-3 for the parts outside the CDR3, the full variable domain is DAMVIQNPRYQVTQFGKPVTLSCSQTLNHNVMYWYQQKSSQAPKLLFHYYDKDFNNEADTPDNFQSRRPNTSFCFLDIRSPGLGDTAMYLCATGARTDTQYFGPGTRLTVL.

Here the CDR3 DNA reads TGTGCCAGCAGCCACTCGGTAGTCGAGCAGTACTTC. It codes for CASSHSVVEQYF. This chain uses TRBV3-1 (or the pseudogene TRBV3-2) with TRBJ2-7; unclear D gene. This CDR3 is 12 amino acids long. V lost 3 bases and J lost 6, with 9 bases in between. Germline CDR1 LGHDT, CDR2 YNNKEL (reference sequence).

The rearrangement links TRBV10-2 to TRBJ1-1, with D possibly TRBD1 on 6 matching bases. The CDR3 runs 15 residues. The V end lost 3 bases, the J end lost 1 base, and 12 bases lay between the germline ends. Germline CDR1 WSHSY, CDR2 SAAADI. CDR3 residues: CASSDPTGSNTEAFF. In nucleotides, the CDR3 is TGCGCCAGCAGTGATCCGACAGGATCGAACACTGAAGCTTTCTTT.

J is TRBJ2-1 and V is TRBV12-2; the table's D gene call, TRBD2, was not cross checked with the DNA. TRBV12-2 has pseudogene status. This CDR3 is built from 13 residues. CDR3 sequence (DNA): TGTGCAAGTAGCGCACTGGCCTACAATGAGCAGTTCTTC. Translated: CASSALAYNEQFF.

The V call is TRBV7-9, the J call TRBJ2-4, with TRBD2 as a possible D gene (5 bases). This CDR3 spans 14 amino acids. V shed 5 bases and J shed 0 bases, with 8 bases lying between them. Germline CDR1 SEHNR, CDR2 FQNEAQ (reference sequence). The CDR3 here is CASSELGAKNIQYF. CDR3 sequence (DNA): TGTGCCAGCAGCGAACTAGGAGCCAAAAACATTCAGTACTTC.

The chain combines TRBV3-1 (or the pseudogene TRBV3-2) with TRBJ2-5; 11 nucleotides line up with TRBD1. Germline-derived CDR1 and CDR2 are LGHDT and YNNKEL (reference sequence). The CDR3 is 17 amino acids. Unmatched junction bases numbered 7, after V lost 3 bases and J lost 1 base. Here the CDR3 DNA reads TGTGCCAGCAGCCACCGCTCAGGGACAGGGGGCCAAGAGACCCAGTACTTC. This translates into CASSHRSGTGGQETQYF.

This chain uses TRBV24-1 with TRBJ2-2, with D unresolved. Germline values: CDR1 KGHDR, CDR2 SFDVKD. V was pared by 3 bases and J by 5 bases, with 15 bases between. The CDR3 is 16 amino acids. CDR3 sequence: CATSDPWAPGTGELFF. The CDR3, as DNA: TGTGCCACCAGTGATCCTTGGGCCCCAGGTACCGGGGAGCTGTTTTTT.

The gene calls are TRBV27 and TRBJ1-5; 8 bases map to TRBD1. This CDR3 region has 16 residues. Germline V gene lookup returns CDR1 MNHEY and CDR2 SMNVEV (reference sequence). With V trimmed by 9 bases and J by 4 bases, 14 bases remained unmatched. CDR3 DNA: TGTGCCAGTAAACTCAGGGGGCGCGGGTGGAATCAGCCCCAGCATTTT. Translating it yields CASKLRGRGWNQPQHF.

V and J are TRBV20-1 and TRBJ2-7, with 13 bases that match TRBD2. V shed 3 bases, J shed 7 bases, and the junction held 12 bases outside the gene matches. Germline V lookup: CDR1 DFQATT, CDR2 SNEGSKA (reference sequence). This CDR3 is built from 16 residues. CDR3 bases: TGCAGTGCTAGTGGGACTAGCGGGAATTACGTACGGGAGCAGTACTTC. This sequence encodes CSASGTSGNYVREQYF.

The chain joins TRBV2 to TRBJ2-2; D is unclear. The CDR3 length is 14 residues. Germline CDR1 reads SNHLY; CDR2 reads FYNNEI. With 3 bases removed from V and 1 base from J, the gap between germline ends came to 6 bases. The CDR3 is CASSDYGNTGELFF. The DNA of the CDR3 is TGTGCCAGCAGTGACTACGGGAACACCGGGGAGCTGTTTTTT.

This clone was observed at least ten times. The chain carries TRBV7-8 and TRBJ2-2; D perhaps matches TRBD2 (6 bases). Germline V gene data show CDR1 as SGHVS and CDR2 as FQNEAQ. The length of the CDR3 is 13 residues. Deletions cut 7 bases from V and 7 bases from J, with 13 bases between. DNA for the CDR3: TGTGCCAGCACCCCGGCGGGATTCGGGGAGCTGTTTTTT. It encodes CASTPAGFGELFF.

This clone occurred a few times. The chain has TRBV5-1 and TRBJ1-1, with D possibly TRBD1 on 5 matching bases. Trimming took off 2 bases at V and 5 bases at J, with 16 bases between the two ends. This CDR3 has 15 amino acids. Looked up from germline, CDR1 is SGHRS and CDR2 is YFSETQ. The CDR3 sequence: CASSFDGGGYTEAFF. CDR3 nucleotide sequence: TGCGCCAGCAGCTTCGACGGCGGGGGGTATACTGAAGCTTTCTTT.

V is TRBV6-2 or TRBV6-3 and J is TRBJ2-7; the match to TRBD1 covers 11 bases. Germline CDR1 MNHEY, CDR2 SVGEGT. CDR3 length: 15 amino acids. The V segment lost 5 bases and the J segment 4 bases; nucleotides outside the gene matches: 7. The CDR3 reads CASSPGTGGVYEQYF. CDR3 in DNA: TGTGCCAGCAGTCCCGGGACAGGGGGTGTGTACGAGCAGTACTTC.

J is TRBJ2-3 and V is TRBV7-9; D gene uncertain. Germline-derived CDR1 and CDR2 are SEHNR and FQNEAQ (reference sequence). Trimming took off 3 bases at V and 6 bases at J, with 7 bases between the two ends. This CDR3 region has 12 residues. This CDR3 is CASSFPSDTQYF. The CDR3 DNA sequence: TGTGCCAGCAGCTTTCCCTCGGATACGCAGTATTTT.

There are a few counts of this clone. This chain links TRBV4-3 with TRBJ2-7, with a weak D call TRBD1 (6 bases). The V gene lost 0 bases and the J gene lost 3 bases, with 12 bases spanning the gap. This CDR3 is 15 amino acids long. Germline V CDR1 and CDR2: LGHNA, YSLEER. The CDR3 DNA sequence: TGCGCCAGCAGCCAAGATGGTAGCAGGGGCTACGAGCAGTACTTC. It translates to CASSQDGSRGYEQYF.

This chain joins TRBV6-5 and TRBJ1-2; D possibly corresponds to TRBD1 (6 bases). The CDR3 is made up of 15 amino acids. The V end was cut by 6 bases, the J end by 2 bases, with 16 bases between. CDR1 and CDR2 from the germline V gene are MNHEY and SVGAGI. The CDR3 DNA reads as TGTGCCAGCAGAAACCCAGAGGGGGGGAACTATGGCTACACCTTC. It specifies CASRNPEGGNYGYTF.

The chain uses TRBV27 and TRBJ1-2; TRBD1 is a possible D gene (5 bases). Germline V lookup: CDR1 MNHEY, CDR2 SMNVEV (reference sequence). The CDR3 consists of 15 residues. V lost 0 bases and J lost 8, with 16 bases in between. The DNA for the CDR3 is TGTGCCAGCAGTTTATCCCTCCGGGGGAGGTGGGGCTACACCTTC. Translating gives CASSLSLRGRWGYTF.

The V and J genes are TRBV28 and TRBJ1-5, with 7 bases identical to TRBD1. The CDR3 is 14 residues long. Germline V gene data show CDR1 as MDHEN and CDR2 as SYDVKM. With 5 bases clipped from V and 7 bases from J, the junction kept 8 bases outside the gene matches. This chain's CDR3 is CASSLGQVNQPQHF. As DNA, the CDR3 is TGTGCCAGCAGTCTAGGACAGGTGAACCAGCCCCAGCATTTT.

The chain has TRBV3-1 (or the pseudogene TRBV3-2) and TRBJ2-3; 11 positions agree with TRBD2. V lost 0 bases and J lost 3; bases outside the gene matches: 11. Germline loops: CDR1 LGHDT, CDR2 YNNKEL (reference sequence). The CDR3 is 19 residues long. The CDR3 is CASSQDIIRPSGRTDTQYF. DNA for the CDR3: TGTGCCAGCAGCCAAGACATCATCAGGCCTAGCGGGAGGACAGATACGCAGTATTTT.

The CDR3 bases are TGTGCCAGCAGCTACACAATAGACTACCGCCTCCGCGAGCAGTACTTC. Protein: CASSYTIDYRLREQYF. The chain couples TRBV5-6 to TRBJ2-7; perhaps TRBD2 as D (5 bases). Trimming shortened V by 3 bases and J by 6 bases, and 22 bases separated the two germline ends. CDR1 and CDR2 (germline): SGHDT, YYEEEE. There are 16 residues in the CDR3.

This chain connects TRBV19 to TRBJ2-2, with D possibly TRBD2 on 5 matching bases. Germline V CDR1 and CDR2: LNHDA, SQIVND (reference sequence). The CDR3 spans 14 residues. Trimming left V 4 bases short and J 5 bases short, with 11 bases between. CDR3 residues: CASSTLGETGELFF. The CDR3 DNA sequence: TGTGCCAGTAGTACTCTGGGAGAGACCGGGGAGCTGTTTTTT.

This clone was seen only a few times. V gene TRBV12-3 or TRBV12-4 combines with J gene TRBJ2-7; no definite D call. The V end was cut by 5 bases, the J end by 5 bases, with 10 bases between. The CDR3 is made up of 12 amino acids. For the CDR3, the DNA is TGTGCCAGCAGTATACAGAGCCACGAGCAGTACTTC. Translated: CASSIQSHEQYF.

The CDR3 DNA reads TGTGCCAGCAGTGGCGGGGTGTACGAGCAGTACTTC. Translated, it gives CASSGGVYEQYF. The V and J genes are TRBV25-1 and TRBJ2-7; tentative D call: TRBD2 (6 bases). Germline V lookup: CDR1 MGHDK, CDR2 SYGVNS. The CDR3 loop spans 12 amino acids. V was shortened by 4 bases and J by 4 bases, with 8 bases between the two germline ends.

This clone occurred a few times. V and J are TRBV18 and TRBJ1-1; no clear D gene. The CDR3 contains 14 residues. The germline V gene encodes CDR1 KGHSH and CDR2 LQKENI. V lost 3 bases and J 0 bases, leaving 8 bases between the germline ends. The CDR3 reads CASSPRDLNTEAFF. CDR3 DNA: TGTGCCAGCTCACCCCGGGATCTGAACACTGAAGCTTTCTTT.

V usage is TRBV30 and J usage is TRBJ2-1; D not certain. V lost 4 bases and J lost 3, with 10 bases in between. CDR3 size: 13 residues. The germline V gene has CDR1 GTSNPN and CDR2 SVGIG (reference sequence). This chain's CDR3 is CAWNGRIYNEQFF. CDR3 DNA sequence: TGTGCCTGGAATGGCAGAATCTACAATGAGCAGTTCTTC. The full variable domain, rest sourced from reference TRBV30 and TRBJ2-1, is SQTIHQWPATLVQPVGSPLSLECTVEGTSNPNLYWYRQAAGRGLQLLFYSVGIGQISSEVPQNLSASRPQDRQFILSSKKLLLSDSGFYLCAWNGRIYNEQFFGPGTRLTVL.

This clone was counted between two and nine times. CDR3 amino acids: CASRTLTGGANGNTGELFF. CDR3 coding DNA: TGTGCCAGCCGGACTCTGACAGGGGGCGCAAATGGGAACACCGGGGAGCTGTTTTTT. The chain recombines TRBV28 with TRBJ2-2; 10 bases fit TRBD1. Germline V gene sequence: CDR1 MDHEN, CDR2 SYDVKM. V lost 8 bases to trimming and J lost 1 base; unmatched junction nucleotides: 16. This CDR3 region has 19 residues.

CDR3 sequence: CASSPIYSVSPSDEQFF. Here the CDR3 DNA reads TGCGCCAGCAGCCCAATATATAGCGTTTCTCCCTCCGATGAGCAGTTCTTC. The chain recombines TRBV5-1 with TRBJ2-1; D perhaps matches TRBD2 (5 bases). Germline V gives CDR1 SGHRS, CDR2 YFSETQ. V lost 4 bases and J 8 bases, leaving 25 bases between the germline ends. The CDR3 is 17 residues long.